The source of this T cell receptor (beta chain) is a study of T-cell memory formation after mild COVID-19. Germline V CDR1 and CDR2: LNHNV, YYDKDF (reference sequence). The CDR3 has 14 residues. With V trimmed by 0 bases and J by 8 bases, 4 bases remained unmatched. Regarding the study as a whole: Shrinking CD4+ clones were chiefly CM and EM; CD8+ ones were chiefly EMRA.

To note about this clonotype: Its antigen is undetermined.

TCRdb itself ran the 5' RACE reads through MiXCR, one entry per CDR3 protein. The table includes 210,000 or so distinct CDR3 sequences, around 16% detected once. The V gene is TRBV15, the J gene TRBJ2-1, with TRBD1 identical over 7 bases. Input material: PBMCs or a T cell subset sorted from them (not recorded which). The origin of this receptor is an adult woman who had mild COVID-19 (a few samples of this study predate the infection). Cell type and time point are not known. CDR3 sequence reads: CATSRDRTGDEQFF. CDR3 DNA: TGTGCCACCAGCAGAGATCGGACAGGTGATGAGCAGTTCTTC.